Listed here are 20 T cell receptor beta chains from one sample, sequenced in a study of T cell responses to AZD1222 COVID-19 vaccine. Generated by immunoSEQ multiplex PCR, the TCRdb table keeps only in-frame clones and is missing some. The table records more than 150,000 clones, 80% to 90% of them present only once. The specimen comprised peripheral blood, sampled on day 0 of AZD1222 vaccination. The receptor set was obtained from an adult in good health.

This clone was counted between two and nine times. The rearrangement uses TRBV11-2 and TRBJ1-5; D gene unclear. Germline values: CDR1 SGHAT, CDR2 FQNNGV. The CDR3 sequence is 13 residues long. Trimming removed 5 bases from V and 6 bases from J, with 11 bases in between. The CDR3 nucleotides read TGTGCCAGCAGCATTAGCTTGGGTCAGCCCCAGCATTTT. This sequence encodes CASSISLGQPQHF.

This chain uses TRBV2 with TRBJ2-2, with a possible D match to TRBD1 (6 bases). Trimming removed 3 bases at V and 5 bases at J, with 10 bases between. Germline V lookup: CDR1 SNHLY, CDR2 FYNNEI. The CDR3 totals 14 residues. The CDR3 loop reads CASSEGRGTGELFF. For the CDR3, the DNA is TGTGCCAGCAGTGAGGGCAGGGGTACCGGGGAGCTGTTTTTT.

The gene calls are TRBV6-6 and TRBJ2-3; no clear D. The CDR3 extends over 12 amino acids. V was clipped by 5 bases and J by 4 bases, with 7 bases between them. Germline V CDR1 and CDR2: MNHNY, SVGAGI (reference sequence). The CDR3 is CASSPRADTQYF. CDR3 in DNA: TGTGCCAGCAGTCCTAGAGCAGATACGCAGTATTTT.

A remark on this clone: The germline gene is not matched at one end of the junction; a read error may be the cause. J is TRBJ2-6 and V is TRBV5-1; the match to TRBD2 covers 10 bases. CDR1 is SGHRS and CDR2 is YFSETQ in the germline V gene. The CDR3 covers 18 residues. As DNA, the CDR3 is TGCGCCAGCAACTTGGCCGGGACTAGCGTCTCTGGGGCCAACGTCCTGACTTTC. It codes for CASNLAGTSVSGANVLTF.

The chain has TRBV3-1 (or the pseudogene TRBV3-2) and TRBJ2-1; D is undetermined. Germline V gene lookup returns CDR1 LGHDT and CDR2 YNNKEL (reference sequence). The V end was cut by 1 base, the J end by 2 bases, with 3 bases between. The CDR3 runs 13 residues. The CDR3 DNA is TGTGCCAGCAGCCAAGTGGCCTACAATGAGCAGTTCTTC. It is translated as CASSQVAYNEQFF.

V usage is TRBV30 and J usage is TRBJ1-4; D is perhaps TRBD1 (5 bases). The CDR3 spans 16 residues. The V and J ends lost 3 bases and 3 bases respectively, with 17 bases between them. Germline lookup yields CDR1 GTSNPN and CDR2 SVGIG (reference sequence). The CDR3 is CAWSYDGQTANEKLFF. For the CDR3, the DNA is TGTGCCTGGAGCTATGACGGGCAGACAGCTAATGAAAAACTGTTTTTT.

The rearrangement links TRBV6-5 to TRBJ2-7, with D possibly called TRBD1 or TRBD2 (5 bases each). V gave up 5 bases and J gave up 6 bases, with 11 bases separating them. The CDR3 loop spans 12 amino acids. Germline CDR1 is MNHEY and CDR2 is SVGAGI. CDR3 in DNA: TGTGCCAGCAGTCGGGACCGTGGCGAGCAGTACTTC. Translating gives CASSRDRGEQYF.

This chain connects TRBV19 to TRBJ2-3; either TRBD1 or TRBD2 may supply D (5 bases each). CDR3 length: 13 amino acids. Germline V gene sequence: CDR1 LNHDA, CDR2 SQIVND (reference sequence). V shed 7 bases and J shed 8 bases, with 16 bases lying between them. CDR3 region: CASTGVGGFTQYF. Here the CDR3 DNA reads TGTGCCAGTACCGGGGTTGGGGGATTTACGCAGTATTTT.

The J gene is TRBJ1-4, the V gene TRBV6-1; 9 bases match TRBD1. The CDR3 loop spans 14 amino acids. CDR1 and CDR2 (germline): MNHNS, SASEGT. V trimming: 3 bases; J trimming: 7 bases; junction bases outside the gene matches: 3. In DNA form, the CDR3 reads TGTGCCAGCAGTGACGGGACAGGGAGTGAAAAACTGTTTTTT. Translation: CASSDGTGSEKLFF.

The chain employs TRBV28 and TRBJ1-1; D gene ambiguous. Germline values: CDR1 MDHEN, CDR2 SYDVKM. The V end lost 2 bases, the J end lost 1 base, and 5 bases lay between the germline ends. The CDR3 runs 13 residues. Here the CDR3 DNA reads TGTGCCAGCAGTTTACAGAGGAACACTGAAGCTTTCTTT. It is translated as CASSLQRNTEAFF.

The chain joins TRBV7-2 to TRBJ2-3; 12 bases fit TRBD2. J gave up 1 base and V 2 bases, and 1 base lay outside the gene matches. The CDR3 extends over 16 amino acids. Germline-derived CDR1 and CDR2 are SGHTA and FQGNSA. CDR3: CASSLRLAGGTDTQYF. DNA of the CDR3: TGTGCCAGCAGCTTAAGACTAGCGGGGGGCACAGATACGCAGTATTTT.

J is TRBJ2-1 and V is TRBV18; the D is unclear. Trimming pared 5 bases from V and 8 bases from J, leaving 22 bases between. This CDR3 is built from 16 residues. Germline values: CDR1 KGHSH, CDR2 LQKENI. CDR3 sequence: CASSGSLGSGIHEQFF. CDR3 nucleotide sequence: TGTGCCAGCTCAGGCTCTCTGGGAAGTGGGATTCATGAGCAGTTCTTC.

V usage is TRBV7-3 and J usage is TRBJ2-1; 10 bases are a match to TRBD2. V lost 4 bases and J lost 10; bases outside the gene matches: 4. Germline CDR1 and CDR2: SGHTA and FQGTGA. The CDR3 is made up of 13 amino acids. The CDR3 is CASSSKLAGEQFF. The DNA for the CDR3 is TGTGCCAGCAGCTCAAAACTAGCGGGAGAGCAGTTCTTC.

J is TRBJ2-3 and V is TRBV5-1, with TRBD2 identical over 9 bases. The germline V gene encodes CDR1 SGHRS and CDR2 YFSETQ. Unmatched junction bases numbered 9, after V lost 2 bases and J lost 2 bases. The length of the CDR3 is 17 residues. The CDR3 protein is CASSLAVTSGLTDTQYF. The CDR3 DNA sequence: TGCGCCAGCAGCTTAGCGGTGACTAGCGGACTCACAGATACGCAGTATTTT. Together with reference TRBV5-1 and TRBJ2-3, the CDR3 gives the full variable domain: KAGVTQTPRYLIKTRGQQVTLSCSPISGHRSVSWYQQTPGQGLQFLFEYFSETQRNKGNFPGRFSGRQFSNSRSEMNVSTLELGDSALYLCASSLAVTSGLTDTQYFGPGTRLTVL.

The gene calls are TRBV30 and TRBJ1-1; D is perhaps TRBD1 (6 bases). The CDR3 is made up of 13 amino acids. V lost 3 bases and J lost 2, with 10 bases in between. Germline assignment: CDR1 GTSNPN and CDR2 SVGIG (reference sequence). CDR3 in DNA: TGTGCCTGGAGCGAACAGGGAAACACTGAAGCTTTCTTT. As protein: CAWSEQGNTEAFF.

This clone came up once. This sequence joins TRBV5-5 and TRBJ1-2; D might be TRBD1 (6 bases). The CDR3 is 18 amino acids. Per the germline V gene, CDR1 is SGHKS and CDR2 is YYEKEE (reference sequence). With 7 bases removed from V and 1 base from J, the gap between germline ends came to 26 bases. The CDR3 DNA reads TGTGCCAGCTGGGGCGTGGGGGGGCCGGACGGCGTTAACTATGGCTACACCTTC. Encoded protein: CASWGVGGPDGVNYGYTF.

The chain combines TRBV28 with TRBJ2-6; 8 bases align to TRBD1. The germline V gene has CDR1 MDHEN and CDR2 SYDVKM. V shed 2 bases, J shed 3 bases, and the junction held 6 bases outside the gene matches. This CDR3 has 17 amino acids. This CDR3 is CASSLPDRGSGANVLTF. The CDR3 DNA reads TGTGCCAGCAGTTTACCTGACAGGGGTAGTGGGGCCAACGTCCTGACTTTC.

The chain employs TRBV15 and TRBJ2-1; no reliable D call. The CDR3 spans 15 residues. V was trimmed by 6 bases and J by 0 bases, leaving 12 bases between them. Germline CDR1 LNHNV, CDR2 YYDKDF (reference sequence). The CDR3 sequence: CATRPYSSSYNEQFF. The CDR3 DNA is TGTGCCACCAGGCCTTATTCGAGCTCCTACAATGAGCAGTTCTTC.

The chain uses TRBV10-3 and TRBJ2-7; D assignment may be TRBD1 or TRBD2 (6 bases each). The CDR3 is 17 amino acids. Trimming took 0 bases from V and 4 from J, leaving 19 bases between them. The V gene's germline CDR1 is ENHRY and CDR2 SYGVKD. CDR3 sequence reads: CAISESRGGQREYEQYF. The CDR3 nucleotides are TGTGCCATCAGTGAGTCGAGAGGGGGGCAGAGAGAATACGAGCAGTACTTC.

The rearrangement uses TRBV28 and TRBJ1-4; no clear D. CDR3 length: 12 amino acids. Germline V gene data show CDR1 as MDHEN and CDR2 as SYDVKM. Trimming cost V 4 bases and J 5 bases, with 5 bases left between them. The CDR3 loop reads CASSSLNEKLFF. The DNA of the CDR3 is TGTGCCAGCAGTTCCCTAAATGAAAAACTGTTTTTT.